This T cell receptor (beta chain) was recorded in a study of cytomegalovirus exposure and HLA in healthy donors. Across the whole study: Around 80 million unique TCR sequences came from HLA-typed donors in an early release. Among several hundred genotyped donors, roughly 80% fell in the Caucasian-associated ancestry cluster. The study's findings and limits: The Asian-associated ancestry cluster reportedly had fewer N-insertions than the approximately 670-donor mean in a later analysis. Highest at DRB1 and lowest at HLA-C, TCR association rates differed among HLA loci in a later analysis.

The PCR ran on 60 Vbeta and 13 Jbeta primers. TCRdb keeps only in-frame clones here, not all; method: immunoSEQ multiplex PCR. The sample lists nearly 110,000 clones, about 74% seen once, with approximately 15% in the top ten. Germline values: CDR1 MDHEN, CDR2 SYDVKM. The ends were cut back, 5 bases at V and 3 bases at J, with 6 bases in the middle. The CDR3 covers 12 residues. Comments on this clone: Its antigen is still unknown.

What was sequenced was PBMCs. The clonotype was recovered from a woman aged 40 to 50 in good health and CMV-seropositive. The gene calls are TRBV28 and TRBJ2-3, with D perhaps TRBD2 (6 bases). The CDR3 spells CASSGGTDTQYF. DNA of the CDR3: TGTGCCAGCAGTGGAGGGACAGATACGCAGTATTTT. The entire variable domain, with the rest obtained from reference TRBV28 and TRBJ2-3, is as follows: DVKVTQSSRYLVKRTGEKVFLECVQDMDHENMFWYRQDPGLGLRLIYFSYDVKMKEKGDIPEGYSVSREKKERFSLILESASTNQTSMYLCASSGGTDTQYFGPGTRLTVL.